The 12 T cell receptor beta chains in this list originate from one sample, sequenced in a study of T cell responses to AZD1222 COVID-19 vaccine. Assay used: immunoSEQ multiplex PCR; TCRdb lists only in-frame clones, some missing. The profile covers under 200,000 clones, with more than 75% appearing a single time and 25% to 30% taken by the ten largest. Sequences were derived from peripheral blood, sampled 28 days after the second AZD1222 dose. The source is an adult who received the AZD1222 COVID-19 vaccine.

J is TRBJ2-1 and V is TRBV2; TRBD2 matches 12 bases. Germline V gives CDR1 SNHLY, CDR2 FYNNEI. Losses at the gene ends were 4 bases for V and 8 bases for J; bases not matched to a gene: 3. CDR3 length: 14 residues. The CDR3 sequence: CASSGLAGAYEQFF. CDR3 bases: TGTGCCAGCAGTGGACTAGCGGGAGCCTATGAGCAGTTCTTC.

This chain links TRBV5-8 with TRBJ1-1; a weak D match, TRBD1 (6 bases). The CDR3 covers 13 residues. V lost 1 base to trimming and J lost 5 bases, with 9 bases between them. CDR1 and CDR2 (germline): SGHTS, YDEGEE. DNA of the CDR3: TGTGCCAGCAGCTTGAGGCAGGGGACTGAAGCTTTCTTT. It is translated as CASSLRQGTEAFF.

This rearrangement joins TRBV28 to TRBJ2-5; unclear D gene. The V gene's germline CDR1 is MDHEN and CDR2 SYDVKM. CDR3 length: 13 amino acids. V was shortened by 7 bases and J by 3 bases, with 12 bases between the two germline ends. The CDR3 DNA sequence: TGTGCCAGCAACACAATAATGAAAGAGACCCAGTACTTC. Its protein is CASNTIMKETQYF.

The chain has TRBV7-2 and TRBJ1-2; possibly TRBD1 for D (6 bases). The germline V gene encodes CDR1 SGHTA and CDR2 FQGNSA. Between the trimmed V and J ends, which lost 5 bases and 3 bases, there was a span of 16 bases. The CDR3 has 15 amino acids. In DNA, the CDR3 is TGTGCCAGCAGCCCCGACAGGATAAGATACTATGGCTACACCTTC. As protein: CASSPDRIRYYGYTF.

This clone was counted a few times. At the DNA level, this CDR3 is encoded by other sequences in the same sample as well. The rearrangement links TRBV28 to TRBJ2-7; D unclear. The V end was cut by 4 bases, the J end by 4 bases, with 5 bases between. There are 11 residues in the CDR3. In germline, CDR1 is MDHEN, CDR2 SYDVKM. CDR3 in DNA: TGTGCCAGCAGTTGGGGATACGAGCAGTACTTC. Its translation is CASSWGYEQYF.

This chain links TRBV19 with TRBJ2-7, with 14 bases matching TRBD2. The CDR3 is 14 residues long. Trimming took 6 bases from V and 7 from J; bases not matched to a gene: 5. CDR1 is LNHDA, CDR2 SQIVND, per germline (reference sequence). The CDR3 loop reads CASRGLAGGEEQYF. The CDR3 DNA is TGTGCCAGTAGAGGACTAGCGGGAGGAGAAGAGCAGTACTTC.

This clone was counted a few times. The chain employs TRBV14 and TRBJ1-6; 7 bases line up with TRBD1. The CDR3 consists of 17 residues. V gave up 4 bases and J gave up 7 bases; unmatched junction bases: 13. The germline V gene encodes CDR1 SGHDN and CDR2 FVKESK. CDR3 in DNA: TGTGCCAGCAGCCGGAGGGGTGTAGCAGGGGGGAATTCACCCCTCCACTTT. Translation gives CASSRRGVAGGNSPLHF.

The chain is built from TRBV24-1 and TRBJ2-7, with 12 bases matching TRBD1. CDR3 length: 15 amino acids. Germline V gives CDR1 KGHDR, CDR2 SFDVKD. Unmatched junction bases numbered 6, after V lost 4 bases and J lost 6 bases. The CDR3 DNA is TGTGCCACCAGTGAGGCCGGGACAGGGGGCGCCGAGCAGTACTTC. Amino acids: CATSEAGTGGAEQYF.

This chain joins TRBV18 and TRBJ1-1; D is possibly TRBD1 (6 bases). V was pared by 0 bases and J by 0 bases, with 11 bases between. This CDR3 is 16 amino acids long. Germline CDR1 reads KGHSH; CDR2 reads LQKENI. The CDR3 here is CASSPPSQGLNTEAFF. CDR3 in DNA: TGTGCCAGCTCACCACCGAGCCAGGGGTTGAACACTGAAGCTTTCTTT.

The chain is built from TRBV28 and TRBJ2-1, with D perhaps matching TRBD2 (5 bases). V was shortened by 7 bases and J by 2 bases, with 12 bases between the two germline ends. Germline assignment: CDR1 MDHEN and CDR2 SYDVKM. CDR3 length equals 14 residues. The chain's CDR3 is CASTEDSTYNEQFF. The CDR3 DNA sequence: TGTGCCAGCACCGAGGACTCAACCTACAATGAGCAGTTCTTC.

CDR3 bases: TGTGCCAGCTCACCGGGGAGGACCGGGTCACCCCTCCACTTT. It codes for CASSPGRTGSPLHF. J is TRBJ1-6 and V is TRBV18; D not resolved. V was shortened by 3 bases and J by 10 bases, with 13 bases between the two germline ends. CDR1 is KGHSH and CDR2 is LQKENI in the germline V gene. The CDR3 is made up of 14 amino acids.

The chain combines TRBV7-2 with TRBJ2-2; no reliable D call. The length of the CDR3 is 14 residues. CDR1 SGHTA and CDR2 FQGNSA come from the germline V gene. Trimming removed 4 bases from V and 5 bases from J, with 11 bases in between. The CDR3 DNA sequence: TGTGCCAGCAGCTCGCGGACGGATACCGGGGAGCTGTTTTTT. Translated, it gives CASSSRTDTGELFF. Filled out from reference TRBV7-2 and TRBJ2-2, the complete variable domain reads GAGVSQSPSNKVTEKGKDVELRCDPISGHTALYWYRQSLGQGLEFLIYFQGNSAPDKSGLPSDRFSAERTGGSVSTLTIQRTQQEDSAVYLCASSSRTDTGELFFGEGSRLTVL.